The rows below give T cell receptor beta chains drawn from one sample of a study of identical twins. One entry per CDR3 protein, called by TCRdb with MiXCR from the 5' RACE reads. The table shows 200,000 to 250,000 distinct CDR3 sequences, with 6.5% to 8.5% occurring only once. The same data also contributed to another study, on yellow fever vaccine responses in identical twins.

The sequenced sample consisted of memory (CD45RO+) T cells sorted from blood. The receptors were sampled from a young woman in good health. Both conserved end residues are part of each CDR3. D genes are given only for firm matches. Clone size is stated in some rows and not others, as once, few, many or a class when expanded.

>TRBV7-2|TRBJ2-2|few|-
CASSLLRRNTGELFF
TGTGCCAGCAGCTTACTTAGGCGGAACACCGGGGAGCTGTTTTTT
>TRBV10-3|TRBJ2-1|-|TRBD2
CAIAGTLGGEQFF
TGTGCCATCGCCGGGACCTTGGGGGGGGAGCAGTTCTTC
>TRBV5-6|TRBJ1-5|-|-
CASSSTLSGQRNQPQHF
TGTGCCAGCAGCTCGACCCTATCTGGACAGCGCAATCAGCCCCAGCATTTT
>TRBV4-3|TRBJ1-6|-|-
CASSQEGSNSPLHF
TGCGCCAGCAGCCAAGAAGGATCTAATTCACCCCTCCACTTT
>TRBV3-1|TRBJ2-1|many|TRBD2
CASSLQGGRDKNEQFF
TGTGCCAGCAGCCTGCAGGGCGGGAGGGACAAAAATGAGCAGTTCTTC
>TRBV7-8|TRBJ2-2|few|TRBD1
CASSSHGQGAVGGELFF
TGTGCCAGCAGCTCCCACGGACAGGGGGCTGTAGGCGGGGAGCTGTTTTTT
>TRBV7-9|TRBJ2-5|many|TRBD2
CASSPSSGRSETQYF
TGTGCCAGCAGCCCGTCTAGCGGGAGGTCGGAGACCCAGTACTTC
>TRBV6-1|TRBJ1-5|few|TRBD1
CASSPNRRDRGNQPQHF
TGTGCCAGCAGTCCCAACCGCCGGGACAGGGGTAATCAGCCCCAGCATTTT
>TRBV28|TRBJ1-2|few|-
CASSLQGENGYTF
TGTGCCAGCAGTCTACAAGGGGAAAATGGCTACACCTTC
>TRBV12-3/TRBV12-4|TRBJ2-1|many|TRBD2
CASSNPASGGINEQFF
TGTGCCAGCAGTAATCCCGCTAGCGGGGGAATAAATGAGCAGTTCTTC
>TRBV29-1|TRBJ2-3|few|TRBD2
CSVGGGEPDTQYF
TGCAGCGTTGGGGGGGGGGAACCAGATACGCAGTATTTT
>TRBV29-1|TRBJ2-3|many|-
CSVDLQGTDTQYF
TGCAGCGTTGATCTCCAGGGTACAGATACGCAGTATTTT
>TRBV5-8|TRBJ2-7|-|-
CASSLATTRSYEQYF
TGTGCCAGCAGCTTGGCCACGACTAGATCCTACGAGCAGTACTTC
>TRBV27|TRBJ2-5|few|TRBD1
CASGTGQGARETQYF
TGTGCCAGCGGAACGGGACAGGGGGCAAGGGAGACCCAGTACTTC
>TRBV5-6|TRBJ2-1|-|-
CASSPCLFSYNEQFF
TGTGCCAGCAGCCCCTGCCTATTCTCCTACAATGAGCAGTTCTTC
>TRBV18|TRBJ1-5|many|TRBD1
CASSPPGQENQPQHF
TGTGCCAGCTCACCACCGGGACAGGAGAATCAGCCCCAGCATTTT
>TRBV10-3|TRBJ2-3|few|TRBD2
CAISDGVAGATDTQYF
TGTGCCATCAGCGATGGGGTAGCGGGGGCCACAGATACGCAGTATTTT
>TRBV20-1|TRBJ2-3|-|-
CCAPPAGTRDAGTQYF
TGCTGTGCTCCACCCGCCGGGACTCGGGACGCGGGTACGCAGTATTTT
>TRBV2|TRBJ2-1|-|-
CATMKDGRTGGNEQFF
TGTGCCACCATGAAGGACGGACGGACTGGAGGGAATGAGCAGTTCTTC
>TRBV20-1|TRBJ1-1|many|TRBD1
CSATQGAPTEAFF
TGCAGTGCAACACAGGGGGCGCCCACTGAAGCTTTCTTT
>TRBV20-1|TRBJ1-5|few|-
CSARQETYQPQHF
TGCAGTGCTAGGCAGGAAACCTATCAGCCCCAGCATTTT
>TRBV14|TRBJ2-5|many|-
CASSQARDSPSPLQECHQYF
TGTGCCAGCAGCCAAGCCCGGGACTCGCCTTCCCCTCTCCAGGAGTGTCATCAGTACTTC
>TRBV28|TRBJ2-1|few|-
CALGGTSSYNEQFF
TGTGCCTTAGGGGGGACAAGCTCCTACAATGAGCAGTTCTTC
>TRBV6-1|TRBJ1-6|-|-
CASSEMDTGRSPLHF
TGTGCCAGCAGTGAAATGGACACTGGCCGGTCACCCCTCCACTTT
>TRBV14|TRBJ2-6|-|-
CASSPRGALGLSGANVLTF
TGTGCCAGCAGTCCTAGGGGGGCTTTAGGCCTCTCTGGGGCCAACGTCCTGACTTTC
>TRBV28|TRBJ1-1|few|-
CASSSNTGWKSEAFF
TGTGCCAGCAGTTCGAACACGGGATGGAAATCTGAAGCTTTCTTT